Shown below are 17 T cell receptor beta chains from a single sample sequenced in a study of breast tumors, draining lymph nodes, adjacent tissues. The lymph nodes were axillary draining lymph nodes from breast cancer patients. A single record per CDR3 protein comes from TCRdb applying MiXCR to the multiplex PCR reads. The table records about 300,000 distinct CDR3 sequences, around 30% of them present only once. Sequencing was done on a sample of axillary lymph node tissue. All receptors come from a female donor with breast cancer. Some clones in this sample may be carry-over from other donors' samples.

As concerns this clonotype: This clone may be a read error of a much larger clone one base away. The chain combines TRBV20-1 with TRBJ2-7; 9 bases align to TRBD2. From germline, CDR1 is DFQATT and CDR2 SNEGSKA (reference sequence). The J segment lost 6 bases and the V segment lost 3 bases, leaving 9 bases of the junction unmatched. The CDR3 spans 14 residues. CDR3 residues: CSASPGLAGTEQYF. DNA for the CDR3: TGCAGTGCTAGCCCCGGGCTAGCGGGAACCGAGCAGTACTTC.

This clonotype has a single count. At one end, the junction sequence differs from germline, possibly due to a read error. V is TRBV29-1 and J is TRBJ2-1; 10 bases are a match to TRBD2. CDR3 size: 15 residues. From germline, CDR1 is SQVTM and CDR2 ANQGSEA. The CDR3 nucleotides read TGCAGCGCTGAACCCAGCGGGAGGGGGAACAATGAGCAGTTCTTC. Translated, it gives CSAEPSGRGNNEQFF.

Comment on this clonotype: Possible read error: a much larger clone is one base away. The genes are TRBV20-1 and TRBJ2-7; TRBD1 or TRBD2 may be the D gene (5 bases each). Germline values: CDR1 DFQATT, CDR2 SNEGSKA (reference sequence). The CDR3 totals 12 residues. The CDR3 spells CSASFRRGEPYF. CDR3 coding DNA: TGCAGTGCTAGTTTCCGCCGGGGCGAGCCGTACTTC.

This clonotype was picked up a small number of times. This chain connects TRBV27 to TRBJ2-1; 12 bases are shared with TRBD2. Per the germline V gene, CDR1 is MNHEY and CDR2 is SMNVEV (reference sequence). This CDR3 has 15 amino acids. V dropped 5 bases and J dropped 8; count of bases not matched to a gene: 7. The CDR3 protein is CASSPLAGGSDEQFF. CDR3 nucleotide sequence: TGTGCCAGCAGTCCCCTAGCGGGAGGGAGTGATGAGCAGTTCTTC.

For this clonotype: A read error may explain this, as a much larger clone is one base away. This rearrangement joins TRBV19 to TRBJ2-3; TRBD2 aligns across 7 bases. The CDR3 sequence is 13 residues long. V was clipped by 6 bases and J by 6 bases; unmatched bases: 6. CDR1 LNHDA and CDR2 SQIVND come from the germline V gene (reference sequence). The DNA of the CDR3 is TGTGCCAGTAGAGATAACGGGGGGGATACGCAGTATTTT. Translated: CASRDNGGDTQYF.

As concerns this clonotype: A much larger clonotype is one base distant, so this may be a read error. The chain uses TRBV6-6 and TRBJ2-7, with a tentative D call TRBD1 (6 bases). CDR1 is MNHNY, CDR2 SVGAGI, per germline (reference sequence). CDR3 length equals 13 residues. CDR3 coding DNA: TGTGCCGGCAGTTCCGGACAGAACTACGAGCAGTACTTC. This gives the protein CAGSSGQNYEQYF.

This clonotype occurred many times. This sequence joins TRBV20-1 and TRBJ2-3; D gene unclear. CDR3 length equals 13 residues. Between the trimmed V and J ends, which lost 1 base and 1 base, there was a span of 6 bases. Germline-derived CDR1 and CDR2 are DFQATT and SNEGSKA (reference sequence). In nucleotides, the CDR3 is TGCAGTGCTAGAGCCCCGGGCACAGATACGCAGTATTTT. Its protein product is CSARAPGTDTQYF.

This clonotype was counted at least ten times. The rearrangement joins TRBV12-3 or TRBV12-4 to TRBJ2-7, with D possibly being TRBD1 (6 bases). This CDR3 spans 14 amino acids. V lost 3 bases and J 4 bases, leaving 13 bases between the germline ends. The CDR3 region has the DNA TGTGCCAGCAGTTTTGGGGGCCTCTTGTACGAGCAGTACTTC. This translates into CASSFGGLLYEQYF.

At least ten counts were recorded for this clonotype. This chain links TRBV7-2 with TRBJ1-6; TRBD1 aligns across 7 bases. Trimming removed 6 bases from V and 13 bases from J; junction bases left unmatched: 18. Germline CDR1 and CDR2: SGHTA and FQGNSA. The CDR3 sequence is 16 residues long. CDR3 bases: TGTGCCAGCAGGAACAGGGACAGCTTGCGGGTGGGTCCCCTCCACTTT. Translation gives CASRNRDSLRVGPLHF.

This clonotype was found many times. This chain links TRBV14 with TRBJ1-6; TRBD1 matches 10 bases. Germline V CDR1 and CDR2: SGHDN, FVKESK. The CDR3 extends over 16 amino acids. With V trimmed by 4 bases and J by 9 bases, 9 bases remained unmatched. The CDR3 bases are TGTGCCAGCAGCCGCTTTTGGGACAGGGGAAGTTCACCCCTCCACTTT. Translating it yields CASSRFWDRGSSPLHF.

The chain is built from TRBV11-2 and TRBJ2-7; perhaps TRBD1 as D (6 bases). This CDR3 region has 13 residues. The germline V gene encodes CDR1 SGHAT and CDR2 FQNNGV. Deletions cut 3 bases from V and 7 bases from J, with 13 bases between. This CDR3 is CASSLGALGEQYF. CDR3 coding DNA: TGTGCCAGCAGCTTGGGGGCCCTCGGGGAGCAGTACTTC.

The chain is built from TRBV5-1 and TRBJ2-5; 15 positions agree with TRBD2. CDR3 length equals 16 residues. CDR1 is SGHRS and CDR2 is YFSETQ in the germline V gene. V lost 7 bases and J lost 7; bases outside the gene matches: 11. CDR3 sequence reads: CASGPGTSGRLATQYF. In DNA form, the CDR3 reads TGCGCCAGCGGCCCGGGGACTAGCGGGAGGCTAGCGACCCAGTACTTC.

CDR3 amino acids: CASSPYTDPEGNEQFF. In DNA form, the CDR3 reads TGTGCCAGCAGTCCCTATACAGACCCCGAGGGCAATGAGCAGTTCTTC. The chain is built from TRBV6-1 and TRBJ2-1, with D possibly TRBD2 on 5 matching bases. Germline CDR1 is MNHNS and CDR2 is SASEGT. Between the trimmed V and J ends, which lost 5 bases and 6 bases, there was a span of 20 bases. The CDR3 sequence is 16 residues long.

This clonotype was seen only a few times. Since a much larger clone is just one base distant, this may be a read error. This chain joins TRBV7-9 and TRBJ2-6, with 14 nucleotides matching TRBD2. Germline-derived CDR1 and CDR2 are SEHNR and FQNEAQ (reference sequence). The J segment lost 8 bases and the V segment lost 5 bases, leaving 14 bases of the junction unmatched. This CDR3 is built from 19 residues. This CDR3 is CASSPTSGRAISGPNVLTF. CDR3 in DNA: TGTGCCAGCAGCCCGACTAGCGGGAGGGCCATCTCCGGGCCCAACGTCCTGACTTTC.

This clonotype appeared many times. This chain connects TRBV2 to TRBJ1-3; TRBD1 is a possible D gene (5 bases). Germline V gives CDR1 SNHLY, CDR2 FYNNEI. V lost 6 bases and J 8 bases, leaving 8 bases between the germline ends. The CDR3 length is 11 residues. CDR3 nucleotide sequence: TGTGCCAGCAGCCTAGGGGACACCATATATTTT. It yields the protein CASSLGDTIYF. The variable domain in full, with the rest retrieved from reference TRBV2 and TRBJ1-3, is EPEVTQTPSHQVTQMGQEVILRCVPISNHLYFYWYRQILGQKVEFLVSFYNNEISEKSEIFDDQFSVERPDGSNFTLKIRSTKLEDSAMYFCASSLGDTIYFGEGSWLTVV.

In the case of this clonotype: A single base separates this from a much larger clone, so it may be a read error. No conserved phenylalanine or tryptophan ends this CDR3, so it is likely a read error. V gene TRBV2 combines with J gene TRBJ2-5; perhaps TRBD1 as D (5 bases). The CDR3 covers 15 residues. Trimming left V 6 bases short and J 3 bases short, with 17 bases between. The germline V gene has CDR1 SNHLY and CDR2 FYNNEI. The chain's CDR3 is CASSQAVRVEETQYS. The DNA of the CDR3 is TGTGCCAGCAGCCAAGCTGTCAGGGTGGAAGAGACCCAGTACTCC.

Turning to this clonotype: This clone may be a read error of a much larger clone one base away. The chain is built from TRBV7-2 and TRBJ2-3; possibly TRBD1 for D (6 bases). The DNA end lines up better with TRBJ1-5; the J call may be wrong. The CDR3 runs to 13 residues. Germline V lookup: CDR1 SGHTA, CDR2 FQGNSA. The CDR3 DNA reads as TGTGCCAGCAGCTTAACAGGGTCAGATACGCAGCATTTT. The encoded protein is CASSLTGSDTQHF.